The T cell receptor (beta chain) described here comes from a study of shared clonotypes between healthy human individuals. Study as a whole: For every donor, three CD4 naive, three CD4 memory, two CD8 naive and one CD8 memory plates were used.

As for this clone: The antigen remains undetermined.

The study's findings and limits: Naive subsets generally exceeded memory subsets in estimated richness. Across a few donors, naive CD4 shared around 5.4%, naive CD8 under 4%, memory CD4 2% to 2.5%, memory CD8 more than 0.35%.

Germline CDR1 and CDR2: KGHSH and LQKENI. With 3 bases removed from V and 1 base from J, the gap between germline ends came to 9 bases. The CDR3 sequence is 14 residues long. Method: immunoSEQ multiplex PCR; TCRdb's copy keeps in-frame clones and lacks some. The sample has more than 500,000 clones, roughly 95% seen once. Sequenced: naive CD4+ T cells sorted from blood. Sample subset: CD45RA+ positively selected. The receptor's source is a young woman in good health. This chain joins TRBV18 and TRBJ1-1; D ambiguous. The CDR3 loop is CASSPPGRNTEAFF. Written as DNA, the CDR3 is TGTGCCAGCTCACCCCCGGGGAGGAACACTGAAGCTTTCTTT.